These 29 T cell receptor beta chains share one sample of origin, sequenced in a study of cytomegalovirus exposure and HLA in healthy donors. This PCR relied on a set of 60 Vbeta primers and 13 Jbeta primers. Data came from immunoSEQ multiplex PCR; TCRdb stores just in-frame clones and leaves some out. The profile shows some 150,000 clones, 80% to 90% of them singletons. Sample: PBMCs. The receptors derive from a woman in her twenties or thirties in good health and CMV-seropositive.

The rearrangement uses TRBV2 and TRBJ2-7; D perhaps matches TRBD2 (6 bases). V lost 8 bases and J 3 bases, leaving 17 bases between the germline ends. Germline values: CDR1 SNHLY, CDR2 FYNNEI. The CDR3 is 14 amino acids. The chain's CDR3 is CASGYGTGVYEQYF. The CDR3 DNA reads TGTGCCAGCGGATACGGGACTGGTGTCTACGAGCAGTACTTC.

J is TRBJ2-1 and V is TRBV6-5; 10 nucleotides align to TRBD2. With V trimmed by 6 bases and J by 10 bases, 9 bases remained unmatched. From germline, CDR1 is MNHEY and CDR2 SVGAGI. CDR3 length: 14 amino acids. The CDR3 nucleotides read TGTGCCAGCAGAGTGGGACTAGCGTTTGGGGAGCAGTTCTTC. It yields the protein CASRVGLAFGEQFF.

V gene TRBV12-2 combines with J gene TRBJ1-2; the listed D gene, TRBD1, was not tested against the DNA. TRBV12-2 is described as a pseudogene. CDR3 length: 16 amino acids. CDR3 DNA: TGTGCAAGTCGCACCCCCGGGACAGGGGTAAGTAGAGGCTACACCTTC. The encoded protein is CASRTPGTGVSRGYTF.

The V and J genes are TRBV5-5 and TRBJ2-5; 8 positions match TRBD2. Germline CDR1 and CDR2: SGHKS and YYEKEE (reference sequence). Germline trimming cut 3 bases from V and 3 bases from J; bases unmatched to any gene: 4. CDR3 length: 14 amino acids. The CDR3 sequence is CASSSPGGEETQYF. In DNA, the CDR3 is TGTGCCAGCAGCTCGCCCGGGGGGGAAGAGACCCAGTACTTC.

The chain employs TRBV29-1 and TRBJ2-1; the D gene is possibly TRBD2 (6 bases). The V and J ends lost 3 bases and 4 bases respectively, with 10 bases between them. Germline V gene sequence: CDR1 SQVTM, CDR2 ANQGSEA. The length of the CDR3 is 13 residues. This chain's CDR3 is CSVDSGAYNEQFF. The CDR3 region has the DNA TGCAGCGTTGATAGCGGCGCTTACAATGAGCAGTTCTTC.

J is TRBJ1-5 and V is TRBV27, with 7 bases identical to TRBD1. Losses at the gene ends were 5 bases for V and 5 bases for J; bases not matched to a gene: 15. Germline V lookup: CDR1 MNHEY, CDR2 SMNVEV (reference sequence). This CDR3 has 17 residues. CDR3 sequence reads: CASSPLLSRQGHQPQHF. As DNA, the CDR3 is TGTGCCAGCAGTCCTCTCCTATCTCGACAGGGACATCAGCCCCAGCATTTT.

The chain combines TRBV21-1 with TRBJ2-5; the D call of TRBD1 is as the table states it, not checked on the DNA. TRBV21-1 is a pseudogene segment. The CDR3 runs to 17 residues. This CDR3 is CASSKLRLGGYQETQYF. The CDR3 DNA reads TGTGCCAGCAGCAAACTCCGTTTAGGGGGTTACCAAGAGACCCAGTACTTC.

This chain uses TRBV5-4 with TRBJ2-1; 13 nucleotides line up with TRBD2. This CDR3 comprises 16 residues. Germline CDR1 reads SGHNT; CDR2 reads YYREEE (reference sequence). Trimming cost V 4 bases and J 5 bases; bases outside gene matches: 6. CDR3 residues: CASSGRTSGGNNEQFF. As DNA, the CDR3 is TGTGCCAGCAGCGGACGGACTAGCGGGGGAAACAATGAGCAGTTCTTC.

The chain employs TRBV5-6 and TRBJ2-5, with 12 bases matching TRBD2. This CDR3 is 17 amino acids long. The V gene's germline CDR1 is SGHDT and CDR2 YYEEEE. The V gene end was trimmed by 0 bases and the J gene end by 5 bases; junction bases not matched to a gene: 8. The CDR3 protein is CASSLGLAGVNRETQYF. The CDR3 nucleotides are TGTGCCAGCAGCTTGGGACTAGCGGGGGTCAATAGGGAGACCCAGTACTTC.

This rearrangement joins TRBV28 to TRBJ1-2; D is perhaps TRBD1 (5 bases). The CDR3 covers 15 residues. Germline V gives CDR1 MDHEN, CDR2 SYDVKM. V lost 2 bases, J lost 7 bases, and 17 bases lay in between. CDR3 region: CASSLLTWGKGGYTF. DNA of the CDR3: TGTGCCAGCAGTTTACTTACCTGGGGCAAGGGTGGCTACACCTTC.

A single count supports this clone. The CDR3 region is CASSSGSNTIYF. The CDR3 DNA follows: TGTGCCAGCAGCTCCGGGTCGAACACCATATATTTT. The chain recombines TRBV7-9 with TRBJ1-3; D is uncertain. V was shortened by 4 bases and J by 7 bases, with 8 bases between the two germline ends. Germline values: CDR1 SEHNR, CDR2 FQNEAQ (reference sequence). The CDR3 spans 12 residues. Variable domain in full (rest from reference TRBV7-9 and TRBJ1-3): DTGVSQNPRHKITKRGQNVTFRCDPISEHNRLYWYRQTLGQGPEFLTYFQNEAQLEKSRLLSDRFSAERPKGSFSTLEIQRTEQGDSAMYLCASSSGSNTIYFGEGSWLTVV.

CDR3 in amino acids: CARSCYQGQGSHEQYF. CDR3 sequence (DNA): TGTGCCAGAAGCTGTTACCAGGGACAGGGATCCCACGAGCAGTACTTC. The chain combines TRBV5-3 with TRBJ2-7; 9 positions match TRBD1. TRBV5-3 falls under the ORF class, with uncertain function. The CDR3 is made up of 16 amino acids. V was clipped by 3 bases and J by 5 bases; unmatched bases: 12.

This chain connects TRBV19 to TRBJ2-3; 8 positions agree with TRBD1. The J segment lost 5 bases and the V segment lost 5 bases, leaving 9 bases of the junction unmatched. The CDR3 is made up of 15 amino acids. Germline assignment: CDR1 LNHDA and CDR2 SQIVND (reference sequence). The CDR3 bases are TGTGCCAGTAGTTCCAGGGGGCTAGGAGGAGATACGCAGTATTTT. This codes for CASSSRGLGGDTQYF.

The table lists this clone with a few counts. The chain has TRBV19 and TRBJ1-5; a weak D match, TRBD1 (6 bases). The CDR3 is 15 residues long. Germline V gene data show CDR1 as LNHDA and CDR2 as SQIVND (reference sequence). The V end lost 8 bases, the J end lost 2 bases, and 16 bases lay between the germline ends. The CDR3, as DNA: TGTGCCAGTGAGCCGGGACACCGACGCAATCAGCCCCAGCATTTT. It translates to CASEPGHRRNQPQHF.

The chain combines TRBV21-1 with TRBJ2-1; the table's D call TRBD1 went unverified against the DNA. TRBV21-1 is deemed a pseudogene. The CDR3 covers 14 residues. CDR3 coding DNA: TGTGCCAGCAGCAAAGCCCCTGACAGCGATGAGCAGTTCTTC. Translating gives CASSKAPDSDEQFF.

Worth noting for this clone: Compared with germline, one end of the junction differs, possibly owing to a read error. This rearrangement joins TRBV7-9 to TRBJ2-7, with 8 bases that match TRBD1. Germline V gene data show CDR1 as SEHNR and CDR2 as FQNEAQ (reference sequence). The CDR3 length is 14 residues. CDR3 amino acids: CSSSLGGQVDEQYF. The CDR3 region has the DNA TGTTCCAGCAGCTTGGGGGGACAGGTAGACGAGCAGTACTTC.

The CDR3: CASSSRPNSNEQFF. The CDR3 bases are TGTGCCAGCAGTAGCCGACCAAACAGCAATGAGCAGTTCTTC. V and J are TRBV27 and TRBJ2-1; D gene unclear. Trimming stripped 5 bases from V and 6 bases from J, with 14 bases between. Germline V gene data show CDR1 as MNHEY and CDR2 as SMNVEV (reference sequence). The CDR3 length is 14 residues.

The chain employs TRBV21-1 and TRBJ2-7; the table names TRBD2, a call not compared with the DNA. TRBV21-1 is annotated as a pseudogene. CDR3 size: 13 residues. The CDR3 reads CASSYCLSYEQYF. The CDR3 region has the DNA TGTGCCAGCAGCTACTGCCTCTCCTACGAGCAGTACTTC.

The V and J genes are TRBV9 and TRBJ2-5; 7 bases match TRBD2. This CDR3 is built from 14 residues. Looked up from germline, CDR1 is SGDLS and CDR2 is YYNGEE. V shed 0 bases, J shed 5 bases, and the junction held 4 bases outside the gene matches. CDR3 DNA: TGTGCCAGCAGCGTAGAAGACGGGGGGGAGACCCAGTACTTC. This codes for CASSVEDGGETQYF.

The rearrangement joins TRBV12-5 to TRBJ2-2, with TRBD2 as a possible D gene (6 bases). V gave up 3 bases and J gave up 5 bases, with 16 bases separating them. Germline V gene sequence: CDR1 LGHNT, CDR2 FRNRAP. There are 16 residues in the CDR3. CDR3 residues: CASGFTAVGTTGELFF. CDR3 sequence (DNA): TGTGCTAGTGGTTTTACTGCGGTCGGGACTACCGGGGAGCTGTTTTTT.

The chain combines TRBV6-1 with TRBJ1-2; D is unclear. V lost 7 bases to trimming and J lost 7 bases, with 19 bases between them. Germline assignment: CDR1 MNHNS and CDR2 SASEGT. This CDR3 contains 14 residues. CDR3 loop: CASTTGSHISGYTF. The DNA of the CDR3 is TGTGCCAGCACTACCGGGAGTCATATAAGTGGCTACACCTTC.

The chain combines TRBV14 with TRBJ2-7; TRBD2 aligns across 7 bases. With V trimmed by 3 bases and J by 3 bases, 8 bases remained unmatched. This CDR3 region has 15 residues. The germline gives CDR1 SGHDN, CDR2 FVKESK. CDR3 sequence reads: CASSHTAGPIYEQYF. DNA for the CDR3: TGTGCCAGCAGCCATACAGCGGGGCCCATCTACGAGCAGTACTTC.

This chain uses TRBV29-1 with TRBJ2-3; TRBD1 might be the D (6 bases). Germline CDR1 SQVTM, CDR2 ANQGSEA. V was clipped by 2 bases and J by 6 bases, with 9 bases between them. The CDR3 is 12 residues long. CDR3 region: CSVEWQGDTQYF. The DNA for the CDR3 is TGCAGCGTTGAATGGCAGGGGGATACGCAGTATTTT.

The chain combines TRBV7-6 with TRBJ1-1; D remains ambiguous. Germline V gene data show CDR1 as SGHVS and CDR2 as FNYEAQ. Trimming stripped 0 bases from V and 3 bases from J, with 11 bases between. The CDR3 has 15 residues. CDR3 region: CASSLAYRGDTEAFF. The CDR3 DNA reads TGTGCCAGCAGCTTAGCGTATCGGGGAGACACTGAAGCTTTCTTT.

V and J are TRBV7-2 and TRBJ2-5, with TRBD1 as a possible D gene (6 bases). The germline CDR1 and CDR2 sequences are SGHTA and FQGNSA. The CDR3 length is 14 residues. V was clipped by 6 bases and J by 2 bases, with 13 bases between them. The CDR3 spells CASSLTGKQETQYF. In DNA, the CDR3 is TGTGCCAGCAGTCTCACAGGGAAGCAAGAGACCCAGTACTTC.

CDR3 coding DNA: TGTGCCAGCGACAGGGATAGTGGAAATCAGCCCCAGCATTTT. It specifies CASDRDSGNQPQHF. The rearrangement uses TRBV18 and TRBJ1-5; TRBD1 agrees at 7 bases. In germline, CDR1 is KGHSH, CDR2 LQKENI. The CDR3 runs 14 residues. The junction had 8 bases not matched to a gene; V was cut back by 8 bases and J by 4 bases.

CDR3 in amino acids: CASSALGGGVTDTQYF. The CDR3 DNA reads TGTGCCAGCAGCGCCCTTGGCGGGGGAGTCACAGATACGCAGTATTTT. The V gene is TRBV9, the J gene TRBJ2-3; TRBD2 matches 7 bases. This CDR3 spans 16 amino acids. Trimming at V came to 3 bases and at J to 2 bases, leaving 9 bases not matched to a gene. Germline V gene sequence: CDR1 SGDLS, CDR2 YYNGEE.

The chain combines TRBV7-2 with TRBJ2-1; 9 bases fit TRBD1. Germline V gene lookup returns CDR1 SGHTA and CDR2 FQGNSA. With 6 bases clipped from V and 4 bases from J, the junction kept 10 bases outside the gene matches. CDR3 length equals 16 residues. The CDR3 loop reads CASRPLGTGIYNEQFF. CDR3 nucleotides: TGTGCCAGCAGGCCCCTCGGGACAGGGATTTACAATGAGCAGTTCTTC.

This rearrangement joins TRBV7-8 to TRBJ2-1; TRBD2 matches 11 bases. Trimming took 8 bases from V and 4 from J; bases not matched to a gene: 10. The CDR3 runs to 16 residues. Germline V CDR1 and CDR2: SGHVS, FQNEAQ. CDR3: CASSGGRLAGYNEQFF. DNA of the CDR3: TGTGCCAGCTCAGGGGGCCGACTAGCGGGGTACAATGAGCAGTTCTTC.